This TCR beta chain appears in the sequencing data of a study of identical twins. TCRdb analysed the 5' RACE reads with MiXCR anew, one entry per CDR3 protein. The repertoire includes over 250,000 distinct CDR3 sequences, less than 9.5% of them detected once, and 7% to 8.5% sits in the top ten. Looked up from germline, CDR1 is LGHNA and CDR2 is YNFKEQ. The CDR3 loop spans 18 amino acids. V trimming: 1 base; J trimming: 3 bases; junction bases outside the gene matches: 13. This clonotype was counted many times. This same sample was also part of a study on yellow fever vaccine responses in identical twins. Per that study: Twins reportedly had a vaccine T cell response that seemed partly convergent, partly personalized.

V is TRBV4-2 and J is TRBJ2-5, with TRBD2 identical over 8 bases. The source of this sequence is a woman aged 18-30 years in good health. Sequences were obtained from CD8+ T cells sorted from blood. The DNA for the CDR3 is TGTGCCAGCAGCCAAGGAGCCCCGGGACTAGGGGTTAAAGAGACCCAGTACTTC. This gives the protein CASSQGAPGLGVKETQYF.